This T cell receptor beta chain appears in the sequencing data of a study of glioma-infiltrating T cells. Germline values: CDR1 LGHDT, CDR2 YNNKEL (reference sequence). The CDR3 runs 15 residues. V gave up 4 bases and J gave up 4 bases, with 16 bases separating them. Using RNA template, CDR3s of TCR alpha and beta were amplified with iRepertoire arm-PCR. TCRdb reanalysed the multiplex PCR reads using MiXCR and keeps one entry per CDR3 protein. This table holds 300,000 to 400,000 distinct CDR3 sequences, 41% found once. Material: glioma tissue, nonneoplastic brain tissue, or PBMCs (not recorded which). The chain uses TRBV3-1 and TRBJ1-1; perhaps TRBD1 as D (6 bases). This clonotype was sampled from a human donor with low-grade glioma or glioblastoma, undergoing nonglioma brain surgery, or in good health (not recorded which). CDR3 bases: TGTGCCAGCAGCCGGGAGCGGGGGGCCGGCACTGAAGCTTTCTTT. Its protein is CASSRERGAGTEAFF.